Below, 24 T cell receptor beta chains from the same sample are listed, as sequenced in a study of sequential checkpoint blockade in melanoma. Some clones are missing from TCRdb's copy, which holds only in-frame ones; the method was immunoSEQ multiplex PCR. The data contain fewer than 3,500 clones, 19% of them seen just once; the ten biggest clones take up just under 9.5%. Regarding treatment: randomized to nivolumab then ipilimumab (arm A) or the reverse (arm B). This specimen was tumor tissue (inferred from file names), taken from a patient given nivolumab and ipilimumab in sequence. Receptors were obtained from a human donor with melanoma.

This clone was picked up a small number of times. The CDR3 coding sequence is TGTGCCAGCAGCTTAGTTAGCGAGAGTTACAATGAGCAGTTCTTC. It encodes CASSLVSESYNEQFF. The chain links TRBV11-3 to TRBJ2-1, with a weak D call TRBD2 (5 bases). The CDR3 is 15 amino acids. In germline, CDR1 is SGHNT, CDR2 YENEEA. Deletions cut 1 base from V and 4 bases from J, with 11 bases between.

This clone is judged medium-sized. The rearrangement uses TRBV11-3 and TRBJ2-5; unclear D gene. The germline gives CDR1 SGHNT, CDR2 YENEEA. There are 14 residues in the CDR3. Trimming cost V 6 bases and J 5 bases, with 16 bases left between them. CDR3 loop: CASRQTGPLETQYF. CDR3 nucleotide sequence: TGTGCCAGCAGGCAAACCGGGCCTTTGGAGACCCAGTACTTC.

This chain links TRBV19 with TRBJ1-5; D ambiguous. Germline V gene sequence: CDR1 LNHDA, CDR2 SQIVND (reference sequence). V was shortened by 7 bases and J by 3 bases, with 16 bases between the two germline ends. The CDR3 loop spans 15 amino acids. DNA for the CDR3: TGTGCCAGTACCGAAACCTGGGATCACAATCAGCCCCAGCATTTT. Its translation is CASTETWDHNQPQHF.

V is TRBV6-8 and J is TRBJ1-6; maybe TRBD1 (6 bases). Germline loops: CDR1 MNHGY, CDR2 SAAAGT. The CDR3 extends over 15 amino acids. Trimming left V 11 bases short and J 5 bases short, with 19 bases between. In DNA form, the CDR3 reads TGTGCCTTGCGTCAGGGGTCTGGAGATAATTCACCCCTCCACTTT. It translates to CALRQGSGDNSPLHF.

This clone is judged medium-sized. V usage is TRBV11-3 and J usage is TRBJ2-3, with a possible D match to TRBD2 (6 bases). V was shortened by 6 bases and J by 0 bases, with 13 bases between the two germline ends. Germline CDR1 SGHNT, CDR2 YENEEA. This CDR3 comprises 15 residues. The CDR3 DNA reads TGTGCCAGCAGGTACTCGGGACTTAGCACAGATACGCAGTATTTT. Translating gives CASRYSGLSTDTQYF.

The chain couples TRBV19 to TRBJ2-7; TRBD2 matches at 7 bases. With V trimmed by 3 bases and J by 4 bases, 6 bases remained unmatched. The CDR3 length is 14 residues. The V gene's germline CDR1 is LNHDA and CDR2 SQIVND (reference sequence). DNA of the CDR3: TGTGCCAGTAGTATCTCTAGCGGCCCATACGAGCAGTACTTC. Translated: CASSISSGPYEQYF.

This clone has just a few counts. The gene calls are TRBV6-8 and TRBJ2-3; 9 nucleotides match TRBD2. CDR1 is MNHGY, CDR2 SAAAGT, per germline. V shed 7 bases and J 10 bases; nucleotides not matched to a gene: 15. The CDR3 loop spans 15 amino acids. The CDR3, as DNA: TGTGCCAGCACCCCGGGAGGCGGGACTAGCTTTGCGCAGTATTTT. As protein: CASTPGGGTSFAQYF.

This clone has a handful of counts. V and J are TRBV11-3 and TRBJ2-7; D remains ambiguous. Trimming took 5 bases from V and 5 from J, leaving 19 bases between them. The germline V gene has CDR1 SGHNT and CDR2 YENEEA. The CDR3 totals 15 residues. The CDR3 spells CASSPLQARRDEQYF. In nucleotides, the CDR3 is TGTGCCAGCAGCCCCCTTCAAGCGAGACGGGACGAGCAGTACTTC.

This clone has a count of ten or more. The rearrangement uses TRBV23-1 and TRBJ1-2; tentative D call: TRBD1 (6 bases). TRBV23-1 is an ORF for which the function is uncertain. Trimming pared 6 bases from V and 4 bases from J, leaving 24 bases between. The CDR3 is made up of 17 amino acids. In nucleotides, the CDR3 is TGCGCCAGCAGCCAAGATGAGGGAGGGGGAGGGAGCTATGGCTACACCTTC. It translates to CASSQDEGGGGSYGYTF.

The chain uses TRBV19 and TRBJ2-1; 13 bases are a match to TRBD2. Trimming at V came to 5 bases and at J to 9 bases, leaving 4 bases not matched to a gene. The germline V gene encodes CDR1 LNHDA and CDR2 SQIVND (reference sequence). CDR3 length equals 14 residues. In DNA, the CDR3 is TGTGCCAGTAGTTCGGGACTAGCGGGGCTTGAGCAGTTCTTC. This encodes CASSSGLAGLEQFF. Using reference TRBV19 and TRBJ2-1 for the parts outside the CDR3, the full variable domain is DGGITQSPKYLFRKEGQNVTLSCEQNLNHDAMYWYRQDPGQGLRLIYYSQIVNDFQKGDIAEGYSVSREKKESFPLTVTSAQKNPTAFYLCASSSGLAGLEQFFGPGTRLTVL.

This clone was seen more than once but under ten times. The CDR3 reads CASSIVPGPENEQFF. The CDR3 region has the DNA TGTGCCAGTAGTATAGTTCCGGGACCCGAAAATGAGCAGTTCTTC. This chain joins TRBV19 and TRBJ2-1; TRBD1 or TRBD2 may be the D gene (5 bases each). The CDR3 sequence is 15 residues long. Germline CDR1 is LNHDA and CDR2 is SQIVND (reference sequence). V was cut by 1 base and J by 7 bases, with 14 bases left in between.

This clone was detected only a few times. V usage is TRBV10-3 and J usage is TRBJ1-2, with D possibly matching TRBD1 (6 bases). Trimming took 2 bases from V and 7 from J, leaving 14 bases between them. Germline-derived CDR1 and CDR2 are ENHRY and SYGVKD. The CDR3 is 14 amino acids. Here the CDR3 reads CAISEGVNRVGYTF. Here the CDR3 DNA reads TGTGCCATCAGTGAGGGTGTGAACAGGGTTGGCTACACCTTC.

V is TRBV5-1 and J is TRBJ1-1, with 10 bases matching TRBD1. Germline V gives CDR1 SGHRS, CDR2 YFSETQ. This CDR3 contains 15 residues. After removal of 2 bases from V and 5 bases from J, the junction contained 6 bases not matched to a gene. CDR3 protein: CASSFTTGGATEAFF. The CDR3 nucleotides read TGCGCCAGCAGCTTTACGACAGGGGGCGCAACTGAAGCTTTCTTT. Using reference TRBV5-1 and TRBJ1-1 for the parts outside the CDR3, the full variable domain is KAGVTQTPRYLIKTRGQQVTLSCSPISGHRSVSWYQQTPGQGLQFLFEYFSETQRNKGNFPGRFSGRQFSNSRSEMNVSTLELGDSALYLCASSFTTGGATEAFFGQGTRLTVV.

This clone is medium-sized within its sample. This chain joins TRBV11-3 and TRBJ2-4; no clear D gene. The CDR3 loop spans 14 amino acids. Germline CDR1 SGHNT, CDR2 YENEEA. The V gene lost 5 bases and the J gene lost 8 bases, with 16 bases spanning the gap. The CDR3 sequence: CASSAAGLIDIQYF. Written as DNA, the CDR3 is TGTGCCAGCAGCGCCGCAGGTCTGATAGACATTCAGTACTTC.

The chain is built from TRBV19 and TRBJ1-1; possible D gene TRBD1, 6 bases. V was trimmed by 6 bases and J by 1 base, leaving 12 bases between them. Looked up from germline, CDR1 is LNHDA and CDR2 is SQIVND (reference sequence). The CDR3 has 14 amino acids. The CDR3 sequence: CASRLTGRNTEAFF. CDR3 DNA: TGTGCCAGTAGACTTACAGGGAGGAACACTGAAGCTTTCTTT.

The table lists this clone with a few counts. The chain employs TRBV6-8 and TRBJ2-3; 14 nucleotides line up with TRBD2. Trimming at V came to 5 bases and at J to 3 bases, leaving 4 bases not matched to a gene. Germline CDR1 and CDR2: MNHGY and SAAAGT. This CDR3 has 16 amino acids. In DNA form, the CDR3 reads TGTGCCAGCAGTAAGGGACTAGCGGGAGTAACAGATACGCAGTATTTT. This gives the protein CASSKGLAGVTDTQYF.

The sample holds one count of this clone. V gene TRBV19 combines with J gene TRBJ2-3; TRBD2 matches at 16 bases. Germline loops: CDR1 LNHDA, CDR2 SQIVND (reference sequence). V was pared by 8 bases and J by 7 bases, with 6 bases of the junction left unmatched. CDR3 size: 15 residues. The CDR3: CASGGLAGGLNTQYF. As DNA, the CDR3 is TGTGCCAGTGGGGGACTAGCGGGAGGGCTAAATACGCAGTATTTT. Together with reference TRBV19 and TRBJ2-3, the CDR3 gives the full variable domain: DGGITQSPKYLFRKEGQNVTLSCEQNLNHDAMYWYRQDPGQGLRLIYYSQIVNDFQKGDIAEGYSVSREKKESFPLTVTSAQKNPTAFYLCASGGLAGGLNTQYFGPGTRLTVL.

This clone was recorded a few times. The chain couples TRBV19 to TRBJ2-7, with D uncertain. Germline V gene data show CDR1 as LNHDA and CDR2 as SQIVND (reference sequence). The length of the CDR3 is 13 residues. The V end lost 10 bases, the J end lost 6 bases, and 19 bases lay between the germline ends. The chain's CDR3 is CATSMAPLSEQYF. The CDR3 nucleotides are TGTGCCACCTCGATGGCGCCGCTCAGCGAGCAGTACTTC.

This clone rates as large (0.1 to 1%). The rearrangement uses TRBV23-1 and TRBJ2-5, with 8 bases matching TRBD1. TRBV23-1 carries the ORF label, with uncertain function. Trimming removed 4 bases from V and 5 bases from J; junction bases left unmatched: 3. CDR3 length equals 13 residues. DNA for the CDR3: TGCGCCAGCAGTCGCCGGGACAGGGAGACCCAGTACTTC. Translated, it gives CASSRRDRETQYF.

This chain uses TRBV18 with TRBJ2-6, with TRBD1 matching 8 bases. Per the germline V gene, CDR1 is KGHSH and CDR2 is LQKENI. The CDR3 covers 18 residues. With 2 bases clipped from V and 4 bases from J, the junction kept 10 bases outside the gene matches. CDR3 protein: CASSPFDRGPGGANVLTF. In DNA form, the CDR3 reads TGTGCCAGCTCACCATTCGACAGGGGACCGGGAGGGGCCAACGTCCTGACTTTC.

The chain couples TRBV19 to TRBJ1-5; D not resolved. Trimming removed 3 bases at V and 4 bases at J, with 13 bases between. The germline V gene encodes CDR1 LNHDA and CDR2 SQIVND (reference sequence). CDR3 size: 15 residues. The CDR3 region is CASSIASVGNQPQHF. The CDR3 nucleotides are TGTGCCAGTAGTATCGCCAGCGTTGGGAATCAGCCCCAGCATTTT.

This clone was detected only a few times. The chain employs TRBV5-1 and TRBJ2-1; 9 bases align to TRBD1. After removal of 0 bases from V and 6 bases from J, the junction contained 7 bases not matched to a gene. Germline CDR1 reads SGHRS; CDR2 reads YFSETQ. The CDR3 contains 16 residues. CDR3 in amino acids: CASSLGNRDRVNEQFF. As DNA, the CDR3 is TGCGCCAGCAGCTTGGGAAACCGGGACAGGGTCAATGAGCAGTTCTTC.

The V and J genes are TRBV18 and TRBJ2-1; D perhaps matches TRBD1 (5 bases). The V and J ends lost 1 base and 9 bases respectively, with 10 bases between them. The V gene's germline CDR1 is KGHSH and CDR2 LQKENI. The CDR3 loop spans 13 amino acids. CDR3 loop: CASSPLQGGEQFF. In DNA form, the CDR3 reads TGTGCCAGCTCACCACTCCAGGGTGGTGAGCAGTTCTTC.

This clone was observed many times. The read ends 1 residue early relative to the CDR3; the germline J gene fills the gap. This sequence joins TRBV6-1 and TRBJ1-2; maybe TRBD1 (5 bases). Trimming pared 1 base from V and 12 bases from J, leaving 15 bases between. This CDR3 comprises 13 residues. The germline gives CDR1 MNHNS, CDR2 SASEGT. The CDR3 DNA, read in part, is TGTGCCAGCAGTGAAGGGATCAGGGCCCTGAACACC. It codes for CASSEGIRALNT. The full-length CDR3 reads as CASSEGIRALNTF.